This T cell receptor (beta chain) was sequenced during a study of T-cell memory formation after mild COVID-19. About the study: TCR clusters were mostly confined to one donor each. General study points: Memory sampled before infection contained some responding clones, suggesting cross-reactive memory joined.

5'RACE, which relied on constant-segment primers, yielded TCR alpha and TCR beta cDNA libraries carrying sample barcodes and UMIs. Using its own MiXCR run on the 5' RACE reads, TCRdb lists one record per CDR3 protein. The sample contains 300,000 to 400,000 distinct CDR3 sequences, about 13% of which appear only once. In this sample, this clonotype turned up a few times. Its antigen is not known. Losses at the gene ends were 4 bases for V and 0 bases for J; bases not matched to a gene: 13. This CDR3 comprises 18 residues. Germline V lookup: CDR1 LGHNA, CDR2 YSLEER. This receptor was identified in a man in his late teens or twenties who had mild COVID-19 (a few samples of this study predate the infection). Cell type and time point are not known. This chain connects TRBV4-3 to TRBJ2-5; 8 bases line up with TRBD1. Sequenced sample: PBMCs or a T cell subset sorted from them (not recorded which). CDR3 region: CASSLRLRGRGHQETQYF. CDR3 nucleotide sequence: TGCGCCAGCAGCCTACGCCTCCGAGGCAGGGGGCACCAAGAGACCCAGTACTTC.